The clone carrying this T cell receptor beta chain was detected once. What it binds is unknown. Trimming left V 0 bases short and J 5 bases short, with 14 bases between. Germline assignment: CDR1 SGHNT and CDR2 YYREEE (reference sequence). CDR3 length: 15 residues. The repertoire was sequenced with immunoSEQ multiplex PCR; TCRdb's copy has only in-frame clones and lacks some. The table includes approximately 3,000 clones, roughly 65% detected once. This record comes from a study of coeliac disease. General study results and limits: Intraepithelial and lamina propria fractions were not highly pure. Of coeliac lamina propria samples, 9 of 18 held published gliadin-specific TRB sequences, versus 1 of 6 controls.

This receptor was identified in a woman between 50 and 59 years old without celiac disease. Sequenced sample: lymphocytes from the gut lamina propria. The V gene is TRBV5-4, the J gene TRBJ2-5, with D possibly being TRBD2 (6 bases). CDR3 sequence reads: CASSLGLASEETQYF. CDR3 in DNA: TGTGCCAGCAGCTTGGGGCTAGCGAGTGAGGAGACCCAGTACTTC.